This TCR beta chain was recorded in a study of shared clonotypes between healthy human individuals. Trimming took 5 bases from V and 4 from J; bases not matched to a gene: 9. The CDR3 loop spans 15 amino acids. Germline assignment: CDR1 SGHNT and CDR2 YYREEE (reference sequence). The protocol was immunoSEQ multiplex PCR, while the TCRdb copy is restricted to in-frame clones and leaves out a portion. The data contain 2 million to 2.5 million clones, over 90% of them seen just once; the ten biggest clones take up approximately 0.4%. The V and J genes are TRBV5-4 and TRBJ1-2; the match to TRBD1 covers 9 bases. Sequences were obtained from naive CD4+ T cells from PBMCs. The sample's subset: CD45RA+ positively selected. The receptor was isolated from a man younger than 35 in good health. Some clones in this sample may be carry-over from other donors' samples. The CDR3 loop is CASSNRDRAIYGYTF. CDR3 in DNA: TGTGCCAGCAGTAACCGGGACAGGGCTATCTATGGCTACACCTTC.